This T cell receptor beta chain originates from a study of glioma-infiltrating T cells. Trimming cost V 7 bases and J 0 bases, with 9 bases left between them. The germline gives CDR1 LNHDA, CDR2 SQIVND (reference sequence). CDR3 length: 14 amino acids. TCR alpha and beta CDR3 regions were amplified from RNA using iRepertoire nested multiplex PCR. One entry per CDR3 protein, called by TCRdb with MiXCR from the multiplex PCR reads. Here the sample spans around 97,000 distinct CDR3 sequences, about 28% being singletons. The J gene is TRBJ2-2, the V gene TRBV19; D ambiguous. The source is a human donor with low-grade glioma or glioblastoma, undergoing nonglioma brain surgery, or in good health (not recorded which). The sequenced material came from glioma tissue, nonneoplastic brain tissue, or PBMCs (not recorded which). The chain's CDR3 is CASIDTSNTGELFF. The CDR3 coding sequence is TGTGCCAGTATTGACACTTCGAACACCGGGGAGCTGTTTTTT.